This entry lists 31 T cell receptor beta chains sequenced from one sample in a study of spatial heterogeneity in lung cancer. Time point denoted: sample taken at primary tumor resection. Researchers sequenced whole RNA taken from tumor, nontumor lung or frozen PBMC without sorting. TCRdb re-called the 5' RACE reads through MiXCR, storing one row per CDR3 protein. The sample has about 9,000 distinct CDR3 sequences, roughly 4.8% seen once. The sample consisted of PBMCs, taken at surgery. The receptor set was obtained from a male donor with early-stage non-small cell lung cancer.

Ten or more counts support this clonotype. The size of this beta chain means little, since it is a stray read in a library made for alpha chains. The chain recombines TRBV20-1 with TRBJ2-3, with TRBD2 matching 10 bases. V lost 6 bases, J lost 6 bases, and 12 bases stayed unmatched. This CDR3 region has 15 residues. The V gene's germline CDR1 is DFQATT and CDR2 SNEGSKA (reference sequence). The CDR3 DNA reads TGCAGTGCGGACAGGACTAGCGGAGGGGTGGATACGCAGTATTTT. It codes for CSADRTSGGVDTQYF.

There are many counts of this clonotype. The library was designed around alpha chains, so this beta chain is a stray read whose abundance carries little weight. The V gene is TRBV20-1, the J gene TRBJ2-1; D gene unclear. There are 15 residues in the CDR3. Per the germline V gene, CDR1 is DFQATT and CDR2 is SNEGSKA (reference sequence). Trimming removed 6 bases at V and 0 bases at J, with 15 bases between. The CDR3 nucleotides read TGCAGTGCCCAGACCCAGCCCTACTCCTACAATGAGCAGTTCTTC. It specifies CSAQTQPYSYNEQFF.

This clonotype was observed many times. A library made for alpha chains picked up this beta chain off target, so its size means little. CDR3 sequence reads: CSARGTGGMDEQFF. For the CDR3, the DNA is TGCAGTGCTAGAGGGACAGGGGGAATGGATGAGCAGTTCTTC. The chain has TRBV20-1 and TRBJ2-1; 10 bases line up with TRBD1. Unmatched junction bases numbered 5, after V lost 1 base and J lost 8 bases. Germline assignment: CDR1 DFQATT and CDR2 SNEGSKA (reference sequence). This CDR3 comprises 14 residues.

This clonotype came up many times. Since it is a stray read in a library aimed at alpha chains, this beta chain has a size that is not meaningful. This chain connects TRBV20-1 to TRBJ2-7, with D possibly being TRBD2 (5 bases). Trimming stripped 5 bases from V and 2 bases from J, with 7 bases between. CDR1 and CDR2 (germline): DFQATT, SNEGSKA (reference sequence). The CDR3 totals 11 residues. CDR3 nucleotide sequence: TGCAGTGCTGCCGGGGCCTACGAGCAGTACGTC. Protein product: CSAAGAYEQYV.

This clonotype was counted at least ten times. This beta chain is an unintended read in a library built for alpha chains; its size means little. The chain carries TRBV6-6 and TRBJ2-3; TRBD2 might be the D (7 bases). This CDR3 contains 13 residues. Trimming left V 6 bases short and J 6 bases short, with 13 bases between. Germline V lookup: CDR1 MNHNY, CDR2 SVGAGI (reference sequence). The CDR3 nucleotides read TGTGCCAGCAGCCTCGGGGGGCAGGATACGCAGTATTTT. Its translation is CASSLGGQDTQYF.

This clonotype has a count of ten or more. This beta chain is off target for a library built for alpha chains, so its abundance means little. This chain links TRBV7-2 with TRBJ2-3; no reliable D call. Germline CDR1 reads SGHTA; CDR2 reads FQGNSA. Between the trimmed V and J ends, which lost 1 base and 7 bases, there was a span of 6 bases. The CDR3 runs 12 residues. The CDR3 loop is CASSLGPNTQYF. The CDR3 DNA follows: TGTGCCAGCAGCTTAGGGCCGAATACGCAGTATTTT.

This clonotype came up many times. Little can be read into the size of this beta chain, an off-target read in a library designed for alpha chains. The rearrangement links TRBV10-3 to TRBJ1-5; 9 nucleotides line up with TRBD1. The CDR3 covers 15 residues. V shed 6 bases and J 4 bases; nucleotides not matched to a gene: 7. In germline, CDR1 is ENHRY, CDR2 SYGVKD. In DNA form, the CDR3 reads TGTGCCATCAGCGATACAGGGGGCCCAAATCAGCCCCAGCATTTT. Its protein product is CAISDTGGPNQPQHF.

This clonotype has at least ten counts. This beta chain was picked up by a library intended for alpha chains and is off target, so its count carries little meaning. The J gene is TRBJ2-1, the V gene TRBV5-4, with D unresolved. CDR3 size: 15 residues. From germline, CDR1 is SGHNT and CDR2 YYREEE (reference sequence). Trimming took off 0 bases at V and 0 bases at J, with 7 bases between the two ends. CDR3 DNA: TGTGCCAGCAGCTTGGGCGCGAGCTCCTACAATGAGCAGTTCTTC. It translates to CASSLGASSYNEQFF.

This clonotype is classed as medium-sized (0.01 to 0.1%). Since the library was made to target alpha chains, this beta chain is a stray read and its abundance is not meaningful. As DNA, the CDR3 is TGTGCCAGCAGTTTCAGGAACACCGGGGAGCTGTTTTTT. This translates into CASSFRNTGELFF. The chain has TRBV6-5 and TRBJ2-2, with D unclear. V was pared by 4 bases and J by 1 base, with 4 bases between. CDR1 is MNHEY, CDR2 SVGAGI, per germline. The CDR3 contains 13 residues.

To note about this clonotype: This beta chain is an unintended read in a library built for alpha chains; its size means little. The chain carries TRBV5-8 and TRBJ2-3, with 10 bases lining up with TRBD2. V lost 3 bases, J lost 2 bases, and 9 bases stayed unmatched. The CDR3 totals 17 residues. CDR1 and CDR2 from the germline V gene are SGHTS and YDEGEE. Here the CDR3 reads CASSSQASGGITDTQYF. CDR3 DNA sequence: TGTGCCAGCAGCTCTCAGGCTAGCGGGGGCATCACAGATACGCAGTATTTT.

This clonotype is classed as medium-sized (0.01 to 0.1%). With the library built for alpha chains, this beta chain is off target and its frequency is not meaningful. J is TRBJ2-1 and V is TRBV5-5, with 7 nucleotides matching TRBD1. The CDR3 length is 12 residues. Per germline, CDR1 SGHKS and CDR2 YYEKEE (reference sequence). V lost 5 bases, J lost 15 bases, and 11 bases stayed unmatched. Written as DNA, the CDR3 is TGTGCCAGCAGGACACGGACAGGACCTTGGTTCTTC. It translates to CASRTRTGPWFF.

The table lists this clonotype with many counts. A library prepared for alpha chains yielded this beta chain as an off-target read; its size is of little meaning. This sequence joins TRBV4-2 and TRBJ2-3, with D possibly being TRBD1 or TRBD2 (6 bases each). The ends were cut back, 0 bases at V and 5 bases at J, with 15 bases in the middle. CDR1 and CDR2 (germline): LGHNA, YNFKEQ. The CDR3 runs to 16 residues. The CDR3 here is CASSQDATGAQDTQYF. The CDR3, as DNA: TGTGCCAGCAGCCAAGATGCGACGGGGGCCCAAGATACGCAGTATTTT.

In its sample, this clonotype is medium-sized (0.01 to 0.1%). For a library built for alpha chains, this beta chain is a stray read; little rests on its size. The chain combines TRBV29-1 with TRBJ1-2, with D possibly TRBD1 on 6 matching bases. The CDR3 runs to 13 residues. V was pared by 3 bases and J by 2 bases, with 10 bases between. The germline V gene encodes CDR1 SQVTM and CDR2 ANQGSEA. CDR3 coding DNA: TGCAGCGTTGAGTGGCAGGGGAACTATGGCTACACCTTC. This translates into CSVEWQGNYGYTF.

There are many counts of this clonotype. This beta chain turned up in a library designed for alpha chains; as an off-target read, its abundance says little. The rearrangement links TRBV20-1 to TRBJ1-5, with TRBD1 as a possible D gene (6 bases). This CDR3 spans 14 amino acids. The V end lost 3 bases, the J end lost 7 bases, and 16 bases lay between the germline ends. The germline CDR1 and CDR2 sequences are DFQATT and SNEGSKA (reference sequence). The CDR3 nucleotides are TGCAGTGCTAGCGGTTCCACAGGGATACAGCCCCAGCATTTT. Translating gives CSASGSTGIQPQHF.

This clonotype was seen ten or more times. This beta chain turned up in a library designed for alpha chains; as an off-target read, its abundance says little. V usage is TRBV20-1 and J usage is TRBJ1-2, with TRBD1 matching over 9 bases. This CDR3 is 13 amino acids long. J was trimmed by 6 bases and V by 3 bases; bases with no gene match: 5. Germline CDR1 is DFQATT and CDR2 is SNEGSKA (reference sequence). The CDR3 nucleotides are TGCAGTGCTAGGGGGGACAGGGCACATGGCTACACCTTC. This translates into CSARGDRAHGYTF.

As to this clonotype: This beta chain represents an off-target read in a library built for alpha chains; its size is of limited meaning. J is TRBJ1-5 and V is TRBV12-3 or TRBV12-4; the match to TRBD1 covers 9 bases. J lost 6 bases, V lost 5 bases, and 5 bases had no gene match. This CDR3 comprises 14 residues. The CDR3 loop reads CASSQTGGSQPQHF. CDR3 coding DNA: TGTGCCAGCAGTCAGACAGGGGGAAGTCAGCCCCAGCATTTT.

This clonotype was counted many times. This beta chain slipped into a library made for alpha chains as a stray read, so its size is not meaningful. This rearrangement joins TRBV5-6 to TRBJ2-3; 9 bases line up with TRBD2. V dropped 5 bases and J dropped 4; count of bases not matched to a gene: 8. Looked up from germline, CDR1 is SGHDT and CDR2 is YYEEEE. The CDR3 covers 15 residues. Written as DNA, the CDR3 is TGTGCCAGCAGTAATCTAGCGGGGAGGGCAGATACGCAGTATTTT. The encoded protein is CASSNLAGRADTQYF.

This clonotype was counted only a few times. Little can be read into the size of this beta chain, an off-target read in a library designed for alpha chains. V usage is TRBV7-6 and J usage is TRBJ2-6; TRBD1 might be the D (5 bases). Germline loops: CDR1 SGHVS, CDR2 FNYEAQ. V lost 1 base and J 0 bases, leaving 16 bases between the germline ends. CDR3 length equals 19 residues. The CDR3, as DNA: TGTGCCAGCAGCTTAGAAGTCCAGGGTCACTACTCTGGGGCCAACGTCCTGACTTTC. Its protein product is CASSLEVQGHYSGANVLTF.

This clonotype was counted once. This may be a read error: a much more frequent sequence differs by one nucleotide. This beta chain is a stray sequence in a library constructed for alpha chains; its clone size is not meaningful. The chain has TRBV7-2 and TRBJ2-5; D is ambiguous. CDR3 length: 14 residues. Germline V gene data show CDR1 as SGHTA and CDR2 as FQGNSA. The CDR3 region is CAGSTGWRLETQYF. The CDR3 nucleotides read TGTGCCGGCAGCACTGGATGGCGCCTCGAGACCCAGTACTTC. Together with reference TRBV7-2 and TRBJ2-5, the CDR3 gives the full variable domain: GAGVSQSPSNKVTEKGKDVELRCDPISGHTALYWYRQSLGQGLEFLIYFQGNSAPDKSGLPSDRFSAERTGGSVSTLTIQRTQQEDSAVYLCAGSTGWRLETQYFGPGTRLLVL.

This clonotype is labeled as medium-sized (0.01 to 0.1%). This beta chain was picked up by a library intended for alpha chains and is off target, so its count carries little meaning. The rearrangement joins TRBV7-9 to TRBJ2-5, with 8 bases fitting TRBD2. Germline values: CDR1 SEHNR, CDR2 FQNEAQ (reference sequence). The CDR3 totals 14 residues. V lost 5 bases to trimming and J lost 6 bases; unmatched junction nucleotides: 8. The CDR3 coding sequence is TGTGCCAGCAGCCCCGGGACTAGTGTGAAGACCCAGTACTTC. It encodes CASSPGTSVKTQYF.

This clonotype has a count of ten or more. This beta chain turned up in a library designed for alpha chains; as an off-target read, its abundance says little. V usage is TRBV12-3 or TRBV12-4 and J usage is TRBJ2-2; D is perhaps TRBD2 (5 bases). V lost 2 bases to trimming and J lost 1 base, with 23 bases between them. This CDR3 contains 20 residues. The CDR3 DNA is TGTGCCAGCAGTTTATTTAAGGGTGTTGCGAACCGGGGGAACACCGGGGAGCTGTTTTTT. It specifies CASSLFKGVANRGNTGELFF.

A few counts support this clonotype. Since the library was made to target alpha chains, this beta chain is a stray read and its abundance is not meaningful. The rearrangement links TRBV18 to TRBJ2-7; 9 nucleotides line up with TRBD1. CDR1 KGHSH and CDR2 LQKENI come from the germline V gene. This CDR3 region has 16 residues. V lost 2 bases, J lost 5 bases, and 10 bases stayed unmatched. The chain's CDR3 is CASSPIGGTGLNEQYV. The DNA for the CDR3 is TGTGCCAGCTCACCAATAGGGGGGACAGGGCTGAACGAGCAGTACGTC.

This clonotype showed up many times. This beta chain lies outside the target of a library built for alpha chains; its clone size means little. The chain joins TRBV5-6 to TRBJ2-7; no definite D call. Trimming shortened V by 0 bases and J by 2 bases, and 12 bases separated the two germline ends. The CDR3 has 15 amino acids. Germline CDR1 reads SGHDT; CDR2 reads YYEEEE. Here the CDR3 reads CASSLVVNAPYEQYF. The CDR3 bases are TGTGCCAGCAGCTTGGTGGTGAACGCCCCCTACGAGCAGTACTTC.

This clonotype rates as medium-sized. This beta chain is an off-target read within a library intended for alpha chains, so its frequency means little. The V call is TRBV5-5, the J call TRBJ1-4; D ambiguous. Germline values: CDR1 SGHKS, CDR2 YYEKEE (reference sequence). Between the trimmed V and J ends, which lost 0 bases and 0 bases, there was a span of 6 bases. The CDR3 has 15 residues. The CDR3 region has the DNA TGTGCCAGCAGCTTGGGGTATGCAACTAATGAAAAACTGTTTTTT. This gives the protein CASSLGYATNEKLFF. Full variable domain (outside the CDR3, taken from reference TRBV5-5 and TRBJ1-4): DAGVTQSPTHLIKTRGQQVTLRCSPISGHKSVSWYQQVLGQGPQFIFQYYEKEERGRGNFPDRFSARQFPNYSSELNVNALLLGDSALYLCASSLGYATNEKLFFGSGTQLSVL.

In its sample, this clonotype was seen a few times. This beta chain is a stray read from a library made for alpha chains; its abundance is not meaningful. The rearrangement joins TRBV6-6 to TRBJ1-2; D might be TRBD1 (5 bases). The germline V and J ends were trimmed by 7 bases and 5 bases, with 11 bases remaining between them. The germline V gene encodes CDR1 MNHNY and CDR2 SVGAGI (reference sequence). The CDR3 runs to 12 residues. The CDR3 sequence is CASNGWGYGYTF. CDR3 sequence (DNA): TGTGCCAGCAATGGGTGGGGGTATGGCTACACCTTC.

This clonotype was detected many times. The library was designed around alpha chains, so this beta chain is a stray read whose abundance carries little weight. The J gene is TRBJ1-1, the V gene TRBV19; D uncertain. The germline V gene has CDR1 LNHDA and CDR2 SQIVND (reference sequence). CDR3 length: 16 amino acids. With 6 bases removed from V and 0 bases from J, the gap between germline ends came to 17 bases. The CDR3 sequence is CASRGREDGLNTEAFF. CDR3 coding DNA: TGTGCCAGTAGGGGCCGGGAGGACGGTCTGAACACTGAAGCTTTCTTT.

This clonotype rates as medium-sized (0.01 to 0.1%). This beta chain came through as a stray read in a library set up for alpha chains, and its size says little. The rearrangement joins TRBV29-1 to TRBJ2-7; no clear D. V gave up 0 bases and J gave up 5 bases, with 2 bases separating them. The CDR3 runs 10 residues. Germline V CDR1 and CDR2: SQVTM, ANQGSEA. CDR3 region: CSVEEDEQYF. The CDR3 coding sequence is TGCAGCGTTGAAGAAGACGAGCAGTACTTC.

By share of the sample, this clonotype is medium-sized. Because this beta chain is a stray read in a library intended to capture alpha chains, its abundance should not be given much weight. CDR3 amino acids: CASNPRATYSPLHF. CDR3 bases: TGCGCCAGCAACCCACGGGCTACCTATTCACCCCTCCACTTT. The genes are TRBV10-2 and TRBJ1-6; D uncertain. Germline loops: CDR1 WSHSY, CDR2 SAAADI. The CDR3 spans 14 residues. The V gene lost 7 bases and the J gene lost 8 bases, with 15 bases spanning the gap.

This clonotype is deemed medium-sized (0.01 to 0.1%). This beta chain is an off-target read within a library intended for alpha chains, so its frequency means little. The chain has TRBV2 and TRBJ1-3; no firm D call. The V end was cut by 10 bases, the J end by 2 bases, with 9 bases between. The CDR3 has 12 amino acids. Germline V gene data show CDR1 as SNHLY and CDR2 as FYNNEI. The chain's CDR3 is CATQATGNTIYF. CDR3 bases: TGTGCCACCCAGGCGACTGGAAACACCATATATTTT.

By share, this clonotype ranks as medium-sized (0.01 to 0.1%). This beta chain is a stray sequence in a library constructed for alpha chains; its clone size is not meaningful. The chain couples TRBV5-1 to TRBJ2-5; 8 bases are shared with TRBD1. Germline V CDR1 and CDR2: SGHRS, YFSETQ. This CDR3 region has 13 residues. Germline trimming cut 3 bases from V and 5 bases from J; bases unmatched to any gene: 3. This CDR3 reads CASSWTGSETQYF. DNA of the CDR3: TGCGCCAGCAGCTGGACAGGGAGTGAGACCCAGTACTTC.

This clonotype is categorized as medium-sized (0.01 to 0.1%). Since it is a stray read in a library aimed at alpha chains, this beta chain has a size that is not meaningful. The chain recombines TRBV28 with TRBJ1-5; D remains unclear. Germline-derived CDR1 and CDR2 are MDHEN and SYDVKM. The CDR3 spans 15 residues. Trimming took 7 bases from V and 2 from J, leaving 15 bases between them. CDR3 region: CASTIQGEGNQPQHF. The DNA for the CDR3 is TGTGCCAGCACCATTCAAGGTGAGGGCAATCAGCCCCAGCATTTT. Using reference TRBV28 and TRBJ1-5 for the parts outside the CDR3, the full variable domain is DVKVTQSSRYLVKRTGEKVFLECVQDMDHENMFWYRQDPGLGLRLIYFSYDVKMKEKGDIPEGYSVSREKKERFSLILESASTNQTSMYLCASTIQGEGNQPQHFGDGTRLSIL.